The clone carrying this T cell receptor (beta chain) was counted many times. Its antigen remains unidentified. The CDR3 contains 15 residues. Germline CDR1 and CDR2: SGHTA and FQGNSA. Trimming cost V 1 base and J 4 bases, with 11 bases left between them. This sample was included in a study of T cells in Graves' hyperthyroidism and ophthalmopathy. Overall study results and limits: Clonotypes that were expanded in thyroid above 0.001 mostly appeared in blood too. Researchers report that a 13 V-J model separated ophthalmopathy from stable hyperthyroidism.

Cells are PBMCs isolated from roughly 9.2 ml of fresh blood. TCR beta CDR3 region amplification was performed from RNA transcripts. Initially, a first-round RT-PCR of the TCR CDR3 employed the HTBI primer set. TCRdb fed the multiplex PCR reads into MiXCR, producing one record per CDR3 protein. The repertoire holds fewer than 650,000 distinct CDR3 sequences, with around 15% as singletons. The rearrangement uses TRBV7-2 and TRBJ2-1; D gene ambiguous. This receptor was identified in a woman between 40 and 55 years old with Graves' hyperthyroidism. Sequencing was carried out using blood. CDR3 in amino acids: CASSLVGNTYNEQFF. The DNA of the CDR3 is TGTGCCAGCAGCTTAGTTGGCAACACTTACAATGAGCAGTTCTTC.